The clone carrying this T cell receptor (beta chain) was seen a few times. Antigen unknown. Healthy Caucasians provided all donations. This entry belongs to a study of identical twins. Findings and caveats of the study: For out-of-frame alpha sequences shared by twins, low generation probability was in excess. Conclusions came from cross-sectional statistical analysis, not from following the same donors.

Carrying unique molecular identifiers, the cDNA also gained a universal primer site through template switching. Each CDR3 protein is one row after TCRdb ran MiXCR on the 5' RACE reads. The sample includes around 510,000 distinct CDR3 sequences, approximately 15% of them seen just once. V lost 3 bases to trimming and J lost 7 bases, with 12 bases between them. Germline V lookup: CDR1 ENHRY, CDR2 SYGVKD. This CDR3 region has 14 residues. The same data also went into a second study, on yellow fever vaccine responses in identical twins.

The sample comprised CD4+ T cells sorted from blood. The TCR sequence derives from a young woman in good health. The chain joins TRBV10-3 to TRBJ1-4, with D tentatively TRBD1 (6 bases). The CDR3 region is CAISDRGGTEKLFF. The CDR3 DNA is TGTGCCATCAGTGACAGGGGAGGTACTGAAAAACTGTTTTTT.